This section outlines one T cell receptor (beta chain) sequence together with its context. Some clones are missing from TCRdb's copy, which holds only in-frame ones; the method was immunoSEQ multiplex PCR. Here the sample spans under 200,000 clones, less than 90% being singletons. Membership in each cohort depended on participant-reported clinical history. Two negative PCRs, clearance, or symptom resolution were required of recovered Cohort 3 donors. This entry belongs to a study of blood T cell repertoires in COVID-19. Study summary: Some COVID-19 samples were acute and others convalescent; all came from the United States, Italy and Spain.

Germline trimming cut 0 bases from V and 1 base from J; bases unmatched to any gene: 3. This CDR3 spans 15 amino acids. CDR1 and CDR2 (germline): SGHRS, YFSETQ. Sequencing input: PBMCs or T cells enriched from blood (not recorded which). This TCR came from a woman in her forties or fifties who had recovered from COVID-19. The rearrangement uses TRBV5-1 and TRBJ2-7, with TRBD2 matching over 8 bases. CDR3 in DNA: TGCGCCAGCAGCTTGGAAACTAGCGGTTCCTACGAGCAGTACTTC. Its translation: CASSLETSGSYEQYF. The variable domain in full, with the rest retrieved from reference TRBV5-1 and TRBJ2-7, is KAGVTQTPRYLIKTRGQQVTLSCSPISGHRSVSWYQQTPGQGLQFLFEYFSETQRNKGNFPGRFSGRQFSNSRSEMNVSTLELGDSALYLCASSLETSGSYEQYFGPGTRLTVT.